This TCR beta chain is from a study of tissue T cells after allogeneic stem cell transplantation. The CDR3 totals 16 residues. Per germline, CDR1 KGHTA and CDR2 FQNQQP. Notes on this clone: Its antigen is as yet unknown. The genes are named according to mouse. Read coverage stops 1 residue before the CDR3 terminus; the germline J gene supplies the remainder.

Time point given: mouse harvest day 7 after allogeneic transplant. Tail vein injection delivered 10^7 T-cell-depleted bone marrow cells and 10^6 splenic CD5+ T cells. Findings of the study overall: Blood and spleen captured only part of the tissue TCR repertoire.

The protocol was immunoSEQ multiplex PCR, while the TCRdb copy is restricted to in-frame clones and leaves out a portion. This table has about 5,000 clones, about 48% appearing once. Sequencing input: gut tissue. The receptor's source is a female BALB/c mouse given C57BL/6 T cells with graft-versus-host disease after an allogeneic hematopoietic cell transplant. The rearrangement links TRBV23 to TRBJ2-4; the tabulated D call, TRBD2, remains unverified against the DNA. CDR3 DNA (partial): TGCTCCAGCAGCCTGGGGGGGCGCGGGGGTCAAAACACCTTGTAC. It translates to CSSSLGGRGGQNTLY. The full CDR3 reads CSSSLGGRGGQNTLYF.